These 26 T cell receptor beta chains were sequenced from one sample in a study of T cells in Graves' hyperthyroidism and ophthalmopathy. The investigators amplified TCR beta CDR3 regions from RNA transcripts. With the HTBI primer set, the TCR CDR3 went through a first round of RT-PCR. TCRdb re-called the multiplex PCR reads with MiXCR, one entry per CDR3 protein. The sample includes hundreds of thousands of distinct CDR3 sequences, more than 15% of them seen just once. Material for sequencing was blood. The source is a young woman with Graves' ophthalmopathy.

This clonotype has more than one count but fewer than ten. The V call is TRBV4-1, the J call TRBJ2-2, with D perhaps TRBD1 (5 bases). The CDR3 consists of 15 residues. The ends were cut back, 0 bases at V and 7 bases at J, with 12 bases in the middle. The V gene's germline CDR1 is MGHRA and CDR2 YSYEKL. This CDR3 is CASSQEWQGDGELFF. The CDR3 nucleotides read TGCGCCAGCAGCCAAGAATGGCAGGGCGACGGGGAGCTGTTTTTT.

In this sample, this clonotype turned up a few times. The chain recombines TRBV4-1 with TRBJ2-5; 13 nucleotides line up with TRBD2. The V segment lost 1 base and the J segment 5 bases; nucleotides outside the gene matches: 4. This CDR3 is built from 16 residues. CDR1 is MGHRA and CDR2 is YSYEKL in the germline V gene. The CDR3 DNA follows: TGCGCCAGCAGCCAAGGAGGACTAGCGGGAGTGGAGACCCAGTACTTC. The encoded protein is CASSQGGLAGVETQYF.

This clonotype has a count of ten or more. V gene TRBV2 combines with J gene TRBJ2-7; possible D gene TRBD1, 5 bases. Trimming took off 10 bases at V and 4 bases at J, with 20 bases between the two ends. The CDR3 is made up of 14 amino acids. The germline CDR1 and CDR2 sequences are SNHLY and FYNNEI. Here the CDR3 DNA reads TGTGCCACCTCCCTGACGACAGAGAATTACGAGCAGTACTTC. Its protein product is CATSLTTENYEQYF.

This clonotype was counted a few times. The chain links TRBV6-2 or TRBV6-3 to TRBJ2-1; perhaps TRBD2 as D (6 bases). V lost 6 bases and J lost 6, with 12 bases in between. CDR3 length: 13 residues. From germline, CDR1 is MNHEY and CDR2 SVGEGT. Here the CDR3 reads CASSHGSGNEQFF. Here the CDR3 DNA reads TGTGCCAGCAGCCATGGTAGCGGCAATGAGCAGTTCTTC.

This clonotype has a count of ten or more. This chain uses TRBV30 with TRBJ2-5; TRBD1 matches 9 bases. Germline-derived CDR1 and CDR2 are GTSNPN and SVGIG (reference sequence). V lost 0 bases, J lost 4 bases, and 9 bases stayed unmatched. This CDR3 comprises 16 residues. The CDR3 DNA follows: TGTGCCTGGAGTGTCCCGGGACAGGGTTCGGGAGAGACCCAGTACTTC. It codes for CAWSVPGQGSGETQYF.

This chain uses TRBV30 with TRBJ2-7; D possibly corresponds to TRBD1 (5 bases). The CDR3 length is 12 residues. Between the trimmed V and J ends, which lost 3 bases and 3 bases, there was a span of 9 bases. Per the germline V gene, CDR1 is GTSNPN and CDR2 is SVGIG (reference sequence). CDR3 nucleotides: TGTGCCTGGAGCCCACAGGACTACGAGCAGTACTTC. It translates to CAWSPQDYEQYF.

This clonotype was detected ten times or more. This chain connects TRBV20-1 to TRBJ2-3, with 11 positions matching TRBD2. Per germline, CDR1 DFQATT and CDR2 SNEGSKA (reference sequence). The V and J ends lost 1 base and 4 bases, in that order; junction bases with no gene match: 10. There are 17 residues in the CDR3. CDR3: CSARGWSTSGGADTQYF. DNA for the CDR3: TGCAGTGCTAGAGGTTGGAGTACTAGCGGGGGAGCAGATACGCAGTATTTT.

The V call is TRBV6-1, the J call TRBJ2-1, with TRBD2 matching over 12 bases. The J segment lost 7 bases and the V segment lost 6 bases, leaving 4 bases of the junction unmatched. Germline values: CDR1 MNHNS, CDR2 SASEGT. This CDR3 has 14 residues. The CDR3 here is CASRLAGGRNEQFF. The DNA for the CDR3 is TGTGCCAGCAGACTAGCGGGGGGACGTAATGAGCAGTTCTTC.

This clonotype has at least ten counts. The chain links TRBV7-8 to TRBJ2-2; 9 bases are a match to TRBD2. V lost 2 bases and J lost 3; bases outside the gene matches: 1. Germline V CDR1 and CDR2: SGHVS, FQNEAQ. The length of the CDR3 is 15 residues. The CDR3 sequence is CASSLRLADTGELFF. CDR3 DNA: TGTGCCAGCAGCTTAAGACTAGCGGACACCGGGGAGCTGTTTTTT. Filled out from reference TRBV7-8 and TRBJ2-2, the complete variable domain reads GAGVSQSPRYKVAKRGQDVALRCDPISGHVSLFWYQQALGQGPEFLTYFQNEAQLDKSGLPSDRFFAERPEGSVSTLKIQRTQQEDSAVYLCASSLRLADTGELFFGEGSRLTVL.

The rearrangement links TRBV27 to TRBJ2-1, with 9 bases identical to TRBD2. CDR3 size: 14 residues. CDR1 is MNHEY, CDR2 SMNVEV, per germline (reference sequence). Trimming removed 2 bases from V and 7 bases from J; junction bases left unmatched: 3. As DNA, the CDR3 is TGTGCCAGCAGTTTAGTGCTAGCGGGAAATGAGCAGTTCTTC. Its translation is CASSLVLAGNEQFF.

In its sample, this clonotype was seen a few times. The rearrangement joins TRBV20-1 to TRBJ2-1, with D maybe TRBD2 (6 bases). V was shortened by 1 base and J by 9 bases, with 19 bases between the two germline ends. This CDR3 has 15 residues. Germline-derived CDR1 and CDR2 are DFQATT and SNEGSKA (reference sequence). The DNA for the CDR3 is TGCAGTGCTAGAGGGGACTTGCTGGACGGGAGTGAGCAGTTCTTC. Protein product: CSARGDLLDGSEQFF.

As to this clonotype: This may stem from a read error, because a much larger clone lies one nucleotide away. CDR3 amino acids: CASSDWSAGPPPTMIGLPEQFF. CDR3 bases: TGTGCCAGCAGTGATTGGTCGGCAGGCCCCCCACCTACAATGATAGGGCTGCCTGAGCAGTTCTTC. The chain links TRBV27 to TRBJ2-1, with unresolved D. The CDR3 has 22 residues. The germline V gene encodes CDR1 MNHEY and CDR2 SMNVEV (reference sequence). V was shortened by 5 bases and J by 9 bases, with 41 bases between the two germline ends.

The DNA of the CDR3 is TGTGCCAGCAGCGTTGACGGGAGTACTGCAGATACGCAGTATTTT. Amino acids: CASSVDGSTADTQYF. This chain joins TRBV9 and TRBJ2-3; D possibly corresponds to TRBD2 (6 bases). The CDR3 is 15 amino acids. Germline V gene sequence: CDR1 SGDLS, CDR2 YYNGEE. The V end lost 2 bases, the J end lost 4 bases, and 14 bases lay between the germline ends.

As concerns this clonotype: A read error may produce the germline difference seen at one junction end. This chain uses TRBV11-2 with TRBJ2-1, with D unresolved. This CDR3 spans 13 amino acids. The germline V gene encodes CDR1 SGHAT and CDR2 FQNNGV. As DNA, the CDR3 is TGTGCCAGCAGCTTAGATAGCTCGGATGAGCAGCTCTTC. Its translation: CASSLDSSDEQLF.

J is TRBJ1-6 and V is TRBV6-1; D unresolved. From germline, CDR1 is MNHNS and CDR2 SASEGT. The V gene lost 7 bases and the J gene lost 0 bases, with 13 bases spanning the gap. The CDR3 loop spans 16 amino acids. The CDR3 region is CASNPTPSSYNSPLHF. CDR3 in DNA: TGTGCCAGCAATCCGACACCAAGCTCCTATAATTCACCCCTCCACTTT.

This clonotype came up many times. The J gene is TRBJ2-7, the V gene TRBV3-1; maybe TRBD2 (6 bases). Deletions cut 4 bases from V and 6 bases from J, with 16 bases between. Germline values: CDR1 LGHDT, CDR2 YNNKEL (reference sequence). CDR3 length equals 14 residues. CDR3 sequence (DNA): TGTGCCAGCAGCCCTTCCGCGGGACGTGGCGAGCAGTACTTC. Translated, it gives CASSPSAGRGEQYF.

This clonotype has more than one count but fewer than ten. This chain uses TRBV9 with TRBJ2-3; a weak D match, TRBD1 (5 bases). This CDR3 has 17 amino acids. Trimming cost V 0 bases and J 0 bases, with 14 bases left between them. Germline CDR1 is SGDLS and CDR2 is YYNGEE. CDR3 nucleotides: TGTGCCAGCAGCGTAGGGGGCAGGACCTATAGCACAGATACGCAGTATTTT. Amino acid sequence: CASSVGGRTYSTDTQYF.

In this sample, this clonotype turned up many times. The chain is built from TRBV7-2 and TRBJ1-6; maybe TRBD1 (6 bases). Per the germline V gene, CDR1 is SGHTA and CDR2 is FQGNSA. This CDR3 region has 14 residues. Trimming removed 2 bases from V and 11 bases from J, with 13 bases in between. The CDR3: CASSLPQGVPPLHF. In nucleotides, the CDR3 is TGTGCCAGCAGCTTACCACAGGGTGTGCCACCCCTCCACTTT.

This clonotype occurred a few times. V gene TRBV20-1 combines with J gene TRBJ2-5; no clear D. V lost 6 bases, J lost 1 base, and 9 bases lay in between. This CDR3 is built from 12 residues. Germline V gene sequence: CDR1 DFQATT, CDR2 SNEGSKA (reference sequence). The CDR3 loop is CSAPATQETQYF. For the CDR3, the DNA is TGCAGTGCCCCAGCGACCCAAGAGACCCAGTACTTC.

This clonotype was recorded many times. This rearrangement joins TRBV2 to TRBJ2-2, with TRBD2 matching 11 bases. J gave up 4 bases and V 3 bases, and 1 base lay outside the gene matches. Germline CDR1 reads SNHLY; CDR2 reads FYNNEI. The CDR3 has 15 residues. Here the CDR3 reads CASSDLAGGTGELFF. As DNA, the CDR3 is TGTGCCAGCAGTGACCTAGCGGGGGGCACCGGGGAGCTGTTTTTT.

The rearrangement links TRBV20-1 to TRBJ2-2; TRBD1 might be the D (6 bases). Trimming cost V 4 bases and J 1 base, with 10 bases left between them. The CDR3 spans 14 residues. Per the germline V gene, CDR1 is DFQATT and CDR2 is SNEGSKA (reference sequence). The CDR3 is CSATTGRNTGELFF. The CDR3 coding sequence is TGCAGTGCTACGACAGGAAGGAACACCGGGGAGCTGTTTTTT.

CDR3 nucleotides: TGTGCCAGCAGTTACGAGGGACAGGGGAACACCGGGGAGCTGTTTTTT. Encoded protein: CASSYEGQGNTGELFF. The chain combines TRBV6-5 with TRBJ2-2; 9 bases map to TRBD1. This CDR3 region has 16 residues. J was trimmed by 1 base and V by 2 bases; bases with no gene match: 2. Germline V gene data show CDR1 as MNHEY and CDR2 as SVGAGI.

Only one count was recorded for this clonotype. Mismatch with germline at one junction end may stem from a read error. The CDR3 DNA sequence: TGCGCCGGCAGCCCTCGGACAGATACGCAGTATTTT. It is translated as CAGSPRTDTQYF. V is TRBV5-1 and J is TRBJ2-3; D gene ambiguous. This CDR3 has 12 residues. From germline, CDR1 is SGHRS and CDR2 YFSETQ.

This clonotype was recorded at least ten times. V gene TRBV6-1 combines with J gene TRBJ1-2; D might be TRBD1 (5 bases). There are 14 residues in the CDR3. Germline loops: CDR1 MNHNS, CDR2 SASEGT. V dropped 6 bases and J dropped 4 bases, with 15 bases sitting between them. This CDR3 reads CASRPRDGIYGYTF. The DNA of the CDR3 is TGTGCCAGCAGGCCTCGGGACGGAATCTATGGCTACACCTTC.

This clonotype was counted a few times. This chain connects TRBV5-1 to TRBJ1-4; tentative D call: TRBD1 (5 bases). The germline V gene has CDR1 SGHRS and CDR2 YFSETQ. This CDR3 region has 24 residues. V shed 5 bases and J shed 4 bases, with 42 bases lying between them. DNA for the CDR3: TGCGCCAGCAGTAATGCTCCAAAGGTCTTAAGCAGAAGGGACCGAAGCCTCTTTAATGAAAAACTGTTTTTT. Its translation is CASSNAPKVLSRRDRSLFNEKLFF.

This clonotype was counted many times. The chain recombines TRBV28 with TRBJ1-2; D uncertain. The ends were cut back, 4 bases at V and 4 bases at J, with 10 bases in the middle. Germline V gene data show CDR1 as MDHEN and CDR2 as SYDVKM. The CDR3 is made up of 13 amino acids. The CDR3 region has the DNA TGTGCCAGCAGTTCCCCCTGGCTCTATGGCTACACCTTC. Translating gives CASSSPWLYGYTF.